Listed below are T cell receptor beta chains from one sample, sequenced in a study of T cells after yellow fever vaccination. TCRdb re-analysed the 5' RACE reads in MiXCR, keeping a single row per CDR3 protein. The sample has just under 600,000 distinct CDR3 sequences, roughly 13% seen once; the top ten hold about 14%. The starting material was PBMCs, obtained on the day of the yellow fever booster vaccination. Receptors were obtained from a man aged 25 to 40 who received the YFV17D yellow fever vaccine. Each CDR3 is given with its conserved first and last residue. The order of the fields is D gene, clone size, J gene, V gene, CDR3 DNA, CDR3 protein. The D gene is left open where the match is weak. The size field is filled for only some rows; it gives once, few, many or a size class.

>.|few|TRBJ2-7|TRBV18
TGTGCCAGCTCACCCACATTGGAAAGCTCCTACGAGCAGTACTTC
CASSPTLESSYEQYF
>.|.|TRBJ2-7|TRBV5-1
TGCGCCAGCAGCTTGGAGGCTAGGGGGTACAACGAGCAGTACTTC
CASSLEARGYNEQYF
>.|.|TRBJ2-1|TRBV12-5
TGTGCTAGTGGTATCCTAGCGCTGGGCGACAATGAGCAGTTCTTC
CASGILALGDNEQFF
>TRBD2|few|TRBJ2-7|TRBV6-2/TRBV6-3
TGTGCCAGCAGCGGAGCGGGAGGGTTCTACGAGCAGTACTTC
CASSGAGGFYEQYF
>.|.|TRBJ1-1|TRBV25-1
TGTGCCAGCAGTGAATTGCTCCTTGAGGTTGGGGACCGAGGGAACACTGAAGCTTTCTTT
CASSELLLEVGDRGNTEAFF
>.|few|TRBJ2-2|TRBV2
TGTGCCAGCAAGATTCTAGCATCGAACACCGGGGAGCTGTTTTTT
CASKILASNTGELFF
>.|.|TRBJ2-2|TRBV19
TGTGCCAGTAGTATAGGAAGAGCGGCCACCGGGGAGCTGTTTTTT
CASSIGRAATGELFF
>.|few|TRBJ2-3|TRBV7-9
TGTGCCAGCAGCCTGGGGGGGGCCTACACAGATACGCAGTATTTT
CASSLGGAYTDTQYF
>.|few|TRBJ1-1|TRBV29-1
TGCAGCGCTGGACATACGAACACTGAAGCTTTCTTT
CSAGHTNTEAFF
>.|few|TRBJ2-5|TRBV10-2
TGCGCCACCCGACAGCCGGAAGAGACCCAGTACTTC
CATRQPEETQYF
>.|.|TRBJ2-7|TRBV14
TGTGCCAGCAGCCGACAGACCTACGAGCAGTACTTC
CASSRQTYEQYF
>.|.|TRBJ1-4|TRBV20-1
TGCAGTGCTAGAGACGGATCGGTGGCGAAGTCTGAAAAACTGTTTTTT
CSARDGSVAKSEKLFF
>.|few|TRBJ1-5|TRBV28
TGTGCCACCCTAGTGGAGAACCGTCAGCCCCAGCATTTT
CATLVENRQPQHF
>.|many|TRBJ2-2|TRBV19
TGTGCCAGTAGTCCCCAGGGGATGAGGGCCGGGGAGCTGTTTTTT
CASSPQGMRAGELFF
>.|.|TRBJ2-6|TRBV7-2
TGTGCCAGCAGCTTATCGGAGGGGGCCAACGTCCTGACTTTC
CASSLSEGANVLTF